These 8 T cell receptor beta chains were all obtained from the same sample, sequenced in a study of T cell changes during pregnancy in multiple sclerosis (dated by TCRdb to about 2019). The library was produced with the immunoSEQ multiplex PCR assay. TCRdb obtained this table from immuneACCESS and retained in-frame rearrangements with V and J assigned. These tables miss some clones; where compared with another copy, unresolved V genes account for less than half of the shortfall, and the remainder is unexplained. The sample records over 60,000 clones, 75% to 95% of which are singletons. Jointly, the top ten make up under 0.9% of the sample. The sample consisted of peripheral blood, taken in the third trimester of pregnancy. Receptors originate from a female donor in good health, enrolled as a control in a pregnancy study.

The chain employs TRBV12-5 and TRBJ2-7; TRBD2 is a possible D gene (5 bases). Looked up from germline, CDR1 is LGHNT and CDR2 is FRNRAP. With 6 bases removed from V and 7 bases from J, the gap between germline ends came to 13 bases. The length of the CDR3 is 12 residues. The CDR3 is CASGLHSGEQYF. DNA of the CDR3: TGTGCTAGTGGCCTCCATTCGGGAGAGCAGTACTTC.

The chain links TRBV28 to TRBJ2-7, with D tentatively TRBD2 (6 bases). V lost 4 bases and J 2 bases, leaving 12 bases between the germline ends. Germline CDR1 reads MDHEN; CDR2 reads SYDVKM. The CDR3 contains 14 residues. Written as DNA, the CDR3 is TGTGCCAGCAGTTACTATACTAGCCCCTACGAGCAGTACTTC. Protein product: CASSYYTSPYEQYF.

This rearrangement joins TRBV10-1 to TRBJ2-2; 13 nucleotides agree with TRBD2. Trimming cost V 5 bases and J 3 bases; bases outside gene matches: 9. The CDR3 consists of 18 residues. Germline-derived CDR1 and CDR2 are WNHNN and SYGVQD (reference sequence). CDR3 sequence: CASSLGLAGESDTGELFF. The CDR3, as DNA: TGCGCCAGCAGTCTCGGACTAGCGGGAGAAAGCGACACCGGGGAGCTGTTTTTT.

The V gene is TRBV27, the J gene TRBJ1-6; TRBD1 matches 11 bases. This CDR3 has 14 residues. V lost 6 bases to trimming and J lost 10 bases; unmatched junction nucleotides: 5. CDR1 and CDR2 (germline): MNHEY, SMNVEV (reference sequence). The CDR3 nucleotides read TGTGCCAGCAGACGGGGACAGGGGGACTCACCCCTCCACTTT. Protein: CASRRGQGDSPLHF.

V gene TRBV28 combines with J gene TRBJ2-7, with 8 nucleotides matching TRBD1. The V and J ends lost 6 bases and 1 base, in that order; junction bases with no gene match: 8. CDR1 is MDHEN, CDR2 SYDVKM, per germline. The CDR3 runs 15 residues. CDR3 sequence (DNA): TGTGCCAGCAGACCACTGGGACAGGCGTCCTACGAGCAGTACTTC. It yields the protein CASRPLGQASYEQYF.

The chain uses TRBV27 and TRBJ2-5, with a tentative D call TRBD2 (6 bases). CDR3 length equals 13 residues. V shed 3 bases and J shed 2 bases, with 7 bases lying between them. Germline V gives CDR1 MNHEY, CDR2 SMNVEV (reference sequence). The DNA for the CDR3 is TGTGCCAGCAGTTTCGCGGGGCAAGAGACCCAGTACTTC. Its protein is CASSFAGQETQYF.

This chain links TRBV4-1 with TRBJ2-7, with 8 bases fitting TRBD2. The J segment lost 5 bases and the V segment lost 6 bases, leaving 9 bases of the junction unmatched. The CDR3 has 14 amino acids. Germline assignment: CDR1 MGHRA and CDR2 YSYEKL. The DNA of the CDR3 is TGCGCCAGCAGTTTCCTAGCGGGCGAGGACGAGCAGTACTTC. It is translated as CASSFLAGEDEQYF.

The V gene is TRBV10-1, the J gene TRBJ2-1, with 7 nucleotides matching TRBD2. The CDR3 runs 15 residues. Germline CDR1 is WNHNN and CDR2 is SYGVQD (reference sequence). J was trimmed by 3 bases and V by 2 bases; bases with no gene match: 4. The DNA for the CDR3 is TGCGCCAGCAGTGAGGTCCAGCGGGGCTACAATGAGCAGTTCTTC. Its protein is CASSEVQRGYNEQFF.